This is a list of T cell receptor beta chains from one sample in a study of T cell repertoires in ileal Crohn's disease. TCRdb's table, derived via immunoSEQ multiplex PCR, lists solely in-frame clones and lacks some. Of about 62,000 clones in the sample, roughly 91% were seen once. The material sequenced was ileal tissue. Source of these receptors: an adult with Crohn's disease. Both conserved end residues are part of each CDR3. A D gene is named only where the DNA matches it firmly. Expanded clones get a size class; other rows say once, few or many, or leave the size out.

14	TRBV6-6	TRBJ1-4	TRBD1	.	TGTGCCAGCAGACCCGGACAGGGTAATGAAAAACTGTTTTTT	CASRPGQGNEKLFF
14	TRBV4-1	TRBJ1-2	.	.	TGCGCCAGCAGCCTCTCTCGGGGTAACTATGGCTACACCTTC	CASSLSRGNYGYTF
12	TRBV9	TRBJ2-2	.	.	TGTGCCAGCAGCGCCTCTACCGGGGAGCTGTTTTTT	CASSASTGELFF
13	TRBV5-6	TRBJ2-5	.	once	TGTGCCAGCAGCTTGGGACAGCTAGAGACCCAGTACTTC	CASSLGQLETQYF
14	TRBV7-9	TRBJ1-2	.	.	TGTGCCAGCAGCTTCAGGGGACTACCCTATGGCTACACCTTC	CASSFRGLPYGYTF
16	TRBV5-6	TRBJ1-4	.	.	TGTGCCAGCAGCTCGCTAAACCCCCTCGCAAGTGAAAAACTGTTTTTT	CASSSLNPLASEKLFF
14	TRBV18	TRBJ2-7	.	.	TGTGCCAGCTCACGTCGTGGGGGGGCGGACGAGCAGTACTTC	CASSRRGGADEQYF
13	TRBV19	TRBJ1-2	TRBD1	once	TGTGCCAGTAGTATCTCGGGACAGTATGGCTACACCTTC	CASSISGQYGYTF
14	TRBV28	TRBJ2-2	.	.	TGTGCCAGCAGTTCGTATCGGGGTACCGGGGAGCTGTTTTTT	CASSSYRGTGELFF
13	TRBV13	TRBJ2-7	.	.	TGTGCCAGCAGCTCGCCCGGACTTGACGAGCAGTACTTC	CASSSPGLDEQYF
17	TRBV4-3	TRBJ2-7	TRBD2	.	TGCGCCAGCAGCCAAGGTCTAGCGGGAGGAAAGTTTTACGAGCAGTACTTC	CASSQGLAGGKFYEQYF
13	TRBV13	TRBJ1-1	.	.	TGTGCCAGCGGGCAACGGGGAAAGCCTGAAGCTTTCTTT	CASGQRGKPEAFF
15	TRBV13	TRBJ1-2	TRBD1	few	TGTGCCAGCAGCTTATCCGGGACAGGGGCCTATGGCTACACCTTC	CASSLSGTGAYGYTF
16	TRBV5-1	TRBJ1-4	TRBD1	.	TGCGCCAGCGGAAAGCTTGGTCTACAGGGGGGTGAAAAACTGTTTTTT	CASGKLGLQGGEKLFF
17	TRBV10-3	TRBJ2-1	TRBD2	.	TGTGCCATCAGTGATTTGGGACGGACTAGCGGGAGTAATGAGCAGTTCTTC	CAISDLGRTSGSNEQFF
15	TRBV6-5	TRBJ1-5	.	.	TGTGCCAGCAGTTTATTCCGGGACATCAATCAGCCCCAGCATTTT	CASSLFRDINQPQHF
18	TRBV5-6	TRBJ2-1	TRBD1	.	TGTGCCAGCAGCCTGGGGACAGGGGTGTTGGGGACCACCGATGAGCAGTTCTTC	CASSLGTGVLGTTDEQFF
14	TRBV6-5	TRBJ1-5	.	.	TGTGCCAGCAGCAGGGGTCCGCTAAATCAGCCCCAGCATTTT	CASSRGPLNQPQHF